This T cell receptor beta chain was profiled in a study of control samples from healthy donors and cancer patients. Looked up from germline, CDR1 is KGHDR and CDR2 is SFDVKD. The length of the CDR3 is 11 residues. Trimming removed 9 bases from V and 12 bases from J; junction bases left unmatched: 5. Clones were sequenced by immunoSEQ multiplex PCR, and TCRdb holds only the in-frame ones, with some missing. Of roughly 20,000 clones detected, around 80% appear once; the ten largest clones hold roughly 23%. The receptor comes from a man in his 60s with colorectal cancer. The rearrangement joins TRBV24-1 to TRBJ1-1; 11 positions match TRBD1. Sequences were obtained from PBMCs. As DNA, the CDR3 is TGTGCCACCGGGACAGGGGGGGCGACTTTCTTT. This gives the protein CATGTGGATFF.